Each of the 3 T cell receptor beta chains below was sequenced from the same sample in a study of blood T cell repertoires in COVID-19. Data came from immunoSEQ multiplex PCR; TCRdb stores just in-frame clones and leaves some out. The sample gives more than 300,000 clones, just under 90% of which show up once; approximately 2% is in the top ten. Input material: peripheral blood. The receptors here all came from a woman in her twenties or thirties with COVID-19, enrolled during active disease.

CDR3 protein: CASSQTGGENEKLFF. The CDR3 coding sequence is TGTGCCAGCAGCCAAACAGGGGGGGAAAACGAAAAACTGTTTTTT. This chain connects TRBV7-9 to TRBJ1-4, with 8 bases matching TRBD1. V shed 5 bases, J shed 8 bases, and the junction held 10 bases outside the gene matches. The CDR3 consists of 15 residues. Germline CDR1 reads SEHNR; CDR2 reads FQNEAQ (reference sequence). Based on the CDR3 plus reference TRBV7-9 and TRBJ1-4, the full variable domain is DTGVSQNPRHKITKRGQNVTFRCDPISEHNRLYWYRQTLGQGPEFLTYFQNEAQLEKSRLLSDRFSAERPKGSFSTLEIQRTEQGDSAMYLCASSQTGGENEKLFFGSGTQLSVL.

The chain combines TRBV10-1 with TRBJ2-1, with D tentatively TRBD2 (5 bases). CDR3 length: 11 amino acids. V was cut by 6 bases and J by 8 bases, with 8 bases left in between. Germline CDR1 is WNHNN and CDR2 is SYGVQD (reference sequence). The CDR3 nucleotides read TGCGCCAGCAGCGCCGGGGATGAGCAGTTCTTC. It codes for CASSAGDEQFF.

V usage is TRBV5-6 and J usage is TRBJ2-4; 7 bases map to TRBD2. The CDR3 consists of 13 residues. V shed 3 bases and J 8 bases; nucleotides not matched to a gene: 5. Per germline, CDR1 SGHDT and CDR2 YYEEEE. CDR3 residues: CASSSAGEDIQYF. The CDR3 DNA sequence: TGTGCCAGCAGCTCTGCGGGGGAGGACATTCAGTACTTC.